This T cell receptor (beta chain) came from a study of cytomegalovirus exposure and HLA in healthy donors listed by TCRdb under 2017. Broadly, across the study: According to an earlier analysis of 587 of the donors, 150 million to 200 million T cells yielded 95 million to 140 million unique TCR beta sequences and roughly 280 Gb of sequence data. Among approximately 370 genotyped donors of the cohort, an average of approximately 220,000 unique TCR beta nucleotide sequences was sequenced per donor, of which 15% to 20% were non-productive. An early release that covered some 640 HLA-typed donors contained approximately 300 gigabases of sequencing data and around 80 million unique TCR sequences. The number of typed donors differed by locus: about 629-640 for A, B, C, DRB1 and DQB1; approximately 530 for DQA1; approximately 610 for DPA1; and about 470 for DPB1. The later analysis used no new phenotypic data to find candidate immune exposures, relying instead on TCR beta sequences and their occurrence across donors. The study profiled the T cell repertoires of hundreds of subjects by immunosequencing and related them to cytomegalovirus serostatus. Because of strong linkage in the cohort, five DR-DQ haplotypes were treated as single units for association and clustering. The genetic ancestry cluster associated with self-reported Caucasian donors included roughly 84% of the roughly 380 genotyped donors. Donor age, sex, ethnicity and CMV serostatus were compiled together with the repertoire data. The aim of the study was to test whether cataloging public T cell receptors could identify signatures of past pathogen exposure. High-throughput TCR immunosequencing, statistical association of individual TCRs with disease status, and machine learning were combined to predict cytomegalovirus infection status. Both class I and class II loci were covered by HLA typing, at four-digit resolution. Every repertoire in the discovery cohort had been generated on one and the same sequencing platform. To decide whether each TCR beta V gene segment behaved as functional or pseudogenic, an earlier analysis of some 600 of the donors relied on high-throughput TCR beta sequencing. Along with the roughly 710-subject first cohort, a separate validation cohort of over a hundred different subjects was used. A later analysis re-analyzed previously published TCR beta repertoires from 650 to 800 donors and added high-resolution HLA genotyping to study TCR occurrence patterns. In a later genetic analysis, genome-wide SNP genotypes for about 55% of the roughly 700 donors were used, and that subset was treated as a discovery cohort. Broad study findings and their caveats: The only immune exposure information available for the cohort was CMV serostatus. Because counts were too low, seventeen rarely observed V segments, including chromosome 9 orphons, were excluded from the earlier analysis of several hundred of the donors. Correlated functional status among segregating V segments might reflect linkage disequilibrium, but an unknown experimental factor could not be ruled out. In vitro tests confirmed that a few of the cytomegalovirus-associated TCR beta chains recognize cytomegalovirus antigens. A further reported finding was that TCR beta sequences accurately predicted the HLA-A and HLA-B alleles for most subjects in the first cohort. Most CMV-associated TCR beta chains appeared to be HLA-restricted in a later analysis, and the HLA associations seemed to be driven largely by CMV exposure. A later analysis reported that several top co-occurrence clusters appeared linked to parvovirus B19, influenza, CMV and Epstein-Barr virus. In a later genetic analysis, a missense DCLRE1C variant was associated with V-gene and J-gene trimming of TCR beta chains, and the association was replicated in an independent cohort. In an earlier analysis of about 550 of the donors, most TCR beta V segments were observed in productive rearrangements about 87% or about 30% of the time, broadly matching IMGT annotations. In a later analysis, more than 15,000 TCR beta sequences were associated with specific HLA alleles at a false discovery rate of 0.05. According to the authors, the approach could potentially be generalized to other disease states and immunological phenotypes. This cohort had only TCR beta chains sequenced, and the lack of alpha or paired-chain data limited which features could be detected. The sequencing pipeline was judged likely to have produced a cluster of highly shared sequence variants as a technical artifact. The classifier was reported to diagnose cytomegalovirus status with high specificity and sensitivity in both the original cohort and the validation cohort. In the study, 150 to 200 TCR beta chains were listed as associated with cytomegalovirus. A later analysis found that HLA-associated TCR beta chains were more clonally expanded and had lower generation probabilities than equally common non-associated chains. According to a later genetic analysis, donors in an Asian-associated ancestry cluster had fewer N-insertions in productive TCRs than the approximately 710-donor mean. According to a later analysis, TCR association rates differed among HLA loci, with DRB1 alleles showing the most associated TCRs and HLA-C alleles showing the fewest. Some IMGT-functional V segments, including TRBV6-2 and TRBV6-3, could not be distinguished by the 87-base-pair reads and were therefore excluded. HLA typing was unavailable for some donors at each locus, so association tests used only the typed subset. Roughly uniform sequencing depth across donors was assumed in presence/absence analyses, although this assumption may not hold. When HLA alleles, especially DR and DQ, strongly co-occurred, TCR associations were difficult to assign to individual alleles. Across donors, most TCR sequences were observed very rarely, whereas some public TCRs were present in many individuals.

Concerning this clone itself: Its antigen has not been determined. Per-base qualities were not stored, and no clone one base away is much larger.

The CDR3 numbers 15 residues from cysteine through phenylalanine. Only the CDR3 portion is preserved as DNA: 45 bases, with reading frame beginning at the first base. V loses 4 bases at its end and J loses 1 base; junction bases beyond the gene matches: 6. The germline V gene (reference sequence) specifies LNHDA as CDR1 and SQIVND as CDR2. Library generation was performed with the immunoSEQ multiplex PCR assay. The multiplex PCR relied on a mix of 60 forward primers for TCR Vbeta segments and 13 reverse primers for TCR Jbeta segments. The CDR3 region of rearranged TCR beta genes was amplified from genomic DNA with a multiplex PCR assay. Amplified TCR beta libraries were sequenced as 87-base-pair reads on the Illumina HiSeq System. On the study's bioinformatics: In a later analysis, around 80 million unique TCR beta chains were counted across the roughly 670 repertoires, and roughly 11 million of these chains were shared by at least two donors. To remove PCR and sequencing errors, raw reads were error-corrected and collapsed into unique sequences using a nearest-neighbor algorithm that merged closely related sequences. CDR3 sequences were aligned to IMGT reference sequences to assign V, D and J gene segments. For a sequence to be retained, a match of at least six nucleotides was required to both a V gene segment and a J gene segment. Rearrangements were called productive when the CDR3 lacked stop codons and stayed in frame with V and J; all others were non-productive. Following IMGT convention, CDR3 was defined as the stretch from the second conserved V-encoded cysteine up to the conserved J-encoded phenylalanine. The earlier analysis of some 540 of the donors excluded any sequence lacking an unambiguous match to a single V gene segment. In an earlier analysis of 450 to 750 of the donors, a V segment was called functional when productive rearrangements were above 56.7%, and segregating when the standard deviation between donors exceeded 5%. A statistical classification framework was developed to diagnose cytomegalovirus status using the catalog of TCR beta chain sequences. V and J gene assignment, in a later analysis, came from comparing TCR nucleotide sequences with IMGT/GENE-DB human TR gene sequences. Using the TCRdist pipeline, a later analysis assigned CDR3 sequences along with most-parsimonious VDJ recombination scenarios. In a later analysis, each TCR beta chain was defined by its CDR3 amino acid sequence together with its V-gene family, and reads without a unique V-gene family were excluded. To address suspected cross-contamination and a sequencing artifact, a later analysis removed over 500 highly shared, low-generation-probability nucleotide sequences. In a later analysis, a clonal expansion index for each public chain was calculated from normalized within-repertoire ranks of inferred template counts. Generation probabilities in a later analysis came from a VDJ recombination model fitted to out-of-frame rearrangements, and those results were checked against IGoR. In a later analysis, TCR-TCR, TCR-HLA and TCR-CMV co-occurrence was scored with hypergeometric tests, and a repertoire-size bias correction was applied to TCR pairs. A later analysis estimated false discovery rates by permuting HLA or CMV assignments 20 times. In a later analysis, co-occurring TCRs were grouped using DBSCAN, and TCRdist sequence similarity was added for clustering within HLA-allele-positive subsets. Co-occurrence clustering excluded repertoires with fewer than 30,000 or more than 120,000 public chains, plus five with anomalous nucleotide sharing. As stored in TCRdb, this immuneACCESS dataset retains in-frame rearrangements with V and J assigned. A fraction of the clones does not appear; measured against another copy, unresolved V genes explain less than half of the discrepancy, and the remainder lacks a known reason. V, J and clone size derive from that table, while D and trimming were established from the DNA sequence. Across this sample there are about 90,000 clones, with roughly 80% seen only once. The ten largest clones take up about 4.6% of the sample.

The cohort consisted of 650 to 850 healthy bone marrow donors. At the time of sampling, every cohort member was nominally healthy, though immune exposures that went unrecorded were likely present. The donor tested CMV seropositive, placing the donor among the 310 or so seropositive members of the cohort. Each donor provided a peripheral blood sample, and peripheral blood mononuclear cells were used for TCR beta sequencing. Genomic DNA was extracted from the blood cell samples with the Qiagen DNeasy Blood Extraction Kit. Here the chain combines TRBV19 and TRBJ1-1; 7 central nucleotides agree with TRBD1. This clonotype was obtained from a woman aged 35 to 49 in good health and CMV-seropositive. The sample consisted of PBMCs. The nucleotides are TGTGCCAGTAGTACCTATAGGACAGGGAACACTGAAGCTTTCTTT. This sequence encodes CASSTYRTGNTEAFF.